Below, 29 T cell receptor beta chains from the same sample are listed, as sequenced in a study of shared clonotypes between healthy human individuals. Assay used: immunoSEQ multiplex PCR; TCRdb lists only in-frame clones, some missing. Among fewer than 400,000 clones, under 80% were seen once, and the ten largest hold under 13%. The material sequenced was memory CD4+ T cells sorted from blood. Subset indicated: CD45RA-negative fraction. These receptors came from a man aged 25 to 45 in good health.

CDR3 amino acids: CASSYWLGSLDGETQYF. The CDR3 DNA sequence: TGTGCCAGCAGCTATTGGCTGGGCTCATTAGACGGGGAGACCCAGTACTTC. This chain uses TRBV5-4 with TRBJ2-5; unclear D gene. The germline V gene has CDR1 SGHNT and CDR2 YYREEE (reference sequence). The CDR3 totals 17 residues. Deletions cut 3 bases from V and 5 bases from J, with 23 bases between. Variable domain in full (rest from reference TRBV5-4 and TRBJ2-5): ETGVTQSPTHLIKTRGQQVTLRCSSQSGHNTVSWYQQALGQGPQFIFQYYREEENGRGNFPPRFSGLQFPNYSSELNVNALELDDSALYLCASSYWLGSLDGETQYFGPGTRLLVL.

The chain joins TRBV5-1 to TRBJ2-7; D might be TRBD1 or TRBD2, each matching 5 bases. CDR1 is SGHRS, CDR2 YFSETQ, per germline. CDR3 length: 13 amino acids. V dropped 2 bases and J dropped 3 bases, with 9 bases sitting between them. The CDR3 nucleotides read TGCGCCAGCAGCTTCGGGACCTACTACGAGCAGTACTTC. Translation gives CASSFGTYYEQYF.

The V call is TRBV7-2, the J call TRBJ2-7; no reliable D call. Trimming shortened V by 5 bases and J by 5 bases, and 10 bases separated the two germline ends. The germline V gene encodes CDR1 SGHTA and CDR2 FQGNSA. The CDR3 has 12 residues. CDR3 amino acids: CASSRPRDEQYF. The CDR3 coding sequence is TGTGCCAGCAGCAGACCTAGAGACGAGCAGTACTTC.

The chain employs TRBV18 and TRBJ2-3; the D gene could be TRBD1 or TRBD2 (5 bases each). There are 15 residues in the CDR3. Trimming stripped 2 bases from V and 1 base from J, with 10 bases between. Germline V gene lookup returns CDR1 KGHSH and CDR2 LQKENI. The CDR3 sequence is CASSPGGSGTDTQYF. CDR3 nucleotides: TGTGCCAGCTCACCAGGGGGAAGTGGCACAGATACGCAGTATTTT.

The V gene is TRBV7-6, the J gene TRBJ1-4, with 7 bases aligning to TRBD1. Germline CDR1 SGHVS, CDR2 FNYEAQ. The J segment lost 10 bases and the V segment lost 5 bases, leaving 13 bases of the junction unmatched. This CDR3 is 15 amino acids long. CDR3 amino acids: CASSRDSPGLGKLFF. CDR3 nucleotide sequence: TGTGCCAGCAGCAGGGACAGTCCGGGGTTGGGAAAACTGTTTTTT.

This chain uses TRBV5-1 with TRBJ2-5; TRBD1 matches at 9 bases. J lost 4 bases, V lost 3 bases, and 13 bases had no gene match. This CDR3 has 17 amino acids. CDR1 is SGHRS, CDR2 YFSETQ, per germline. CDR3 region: CASSSGTGMVPSETQYF. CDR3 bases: TGCGCCAGCAGCTCCGGGACAGGGATGGTACCCTCAGAGACCCAGTACTTC.

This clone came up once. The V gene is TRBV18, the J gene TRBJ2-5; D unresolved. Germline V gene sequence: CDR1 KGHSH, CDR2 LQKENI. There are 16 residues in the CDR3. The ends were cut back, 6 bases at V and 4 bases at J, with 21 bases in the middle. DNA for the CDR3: TGTGCCAGCTCCACGGCACGCCAAACAACTGGAGAGACCCAGTACTTC. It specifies CASSTARQTTGETQYF.

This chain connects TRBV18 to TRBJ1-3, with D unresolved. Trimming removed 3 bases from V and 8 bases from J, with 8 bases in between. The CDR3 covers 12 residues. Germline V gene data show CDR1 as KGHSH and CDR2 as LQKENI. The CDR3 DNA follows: TGTGCCAGCTCACCCGGTGGGGACACCATATATTTT. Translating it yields CASSPGGDTIYF. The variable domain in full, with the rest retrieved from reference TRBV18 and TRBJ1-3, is NAGVMQNPRHLVRRRGQEARLRCSPMKGHSHVYWYRQLPEEGLKFMVYLQKENIIDESGMPKERFSAEFPKEGPSILRIQQVVRGDSAAYFCASSPGGDTIYFGEGSWLTVV.

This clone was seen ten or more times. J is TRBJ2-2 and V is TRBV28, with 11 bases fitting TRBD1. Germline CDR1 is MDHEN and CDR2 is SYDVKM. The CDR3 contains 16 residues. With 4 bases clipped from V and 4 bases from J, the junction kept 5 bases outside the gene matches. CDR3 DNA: TGTGCCAGCAGTTATGGGACAGGGGGTAGCACCGGGGAGCTGTTTTTT. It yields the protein CASSYGTGGSTGELFF.

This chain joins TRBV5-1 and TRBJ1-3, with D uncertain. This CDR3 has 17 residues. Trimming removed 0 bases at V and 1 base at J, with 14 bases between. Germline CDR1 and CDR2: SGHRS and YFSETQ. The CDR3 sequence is CASSLGRLPESGNTIYF. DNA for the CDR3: TGCGCCAGCAGCTTGGGAAGACTCCCCGAGTCTGGAAACACCATATATTTT.

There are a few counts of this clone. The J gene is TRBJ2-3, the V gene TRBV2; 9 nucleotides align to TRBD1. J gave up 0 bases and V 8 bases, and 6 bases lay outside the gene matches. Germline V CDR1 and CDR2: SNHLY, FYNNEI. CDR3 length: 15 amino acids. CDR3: CASDRGRASTDTQYF. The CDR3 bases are TGTGCCAGCGACAGGGGGAGAGCTAGCACAGATACGCAGTATTTT.

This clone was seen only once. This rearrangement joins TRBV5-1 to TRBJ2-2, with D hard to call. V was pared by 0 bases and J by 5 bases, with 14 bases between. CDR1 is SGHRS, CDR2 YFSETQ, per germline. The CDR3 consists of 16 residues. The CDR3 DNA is TGCGCCAGCAGCTTGGATTTGACCTCAGAGACCGGGGAGCTGTTTTTT. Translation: CASSLDLTSETGELFF.

This CDR3 is CASSEPTGTLNGIQYF. The CDR3 bases are TGTGCCAGCAGTGAACCCACCGGGACCTTAAATGGCATTCAGTACTTC. The chain couples TRBV6-1 to TRBJ2-4; the D call may be TRBD1 or TRBD2 (5 bases each). Germline V CDR1 and CDR2: MNHNS, SASEGT. The CDR3 is 16 residues long. Trimming removed 2 bases from V and 9 bases from J, with 20 bases in between.

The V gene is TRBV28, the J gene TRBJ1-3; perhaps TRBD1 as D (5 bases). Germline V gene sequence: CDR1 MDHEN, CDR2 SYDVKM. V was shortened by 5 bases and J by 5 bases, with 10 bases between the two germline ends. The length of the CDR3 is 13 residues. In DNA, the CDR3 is TGTGCCAGCAGTGGGGGGTTTCGAAACACCATATATTTT. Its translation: CASSGGFRNTIYF.

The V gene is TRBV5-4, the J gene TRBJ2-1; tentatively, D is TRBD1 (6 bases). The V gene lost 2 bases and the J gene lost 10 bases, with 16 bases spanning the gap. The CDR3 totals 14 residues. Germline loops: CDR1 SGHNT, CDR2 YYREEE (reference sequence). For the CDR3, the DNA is TGTGCCAGCAGCTTTGGACAGAACCTAGGGGAGCAGTTCTTC. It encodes CASSFGQNLGEQFF.

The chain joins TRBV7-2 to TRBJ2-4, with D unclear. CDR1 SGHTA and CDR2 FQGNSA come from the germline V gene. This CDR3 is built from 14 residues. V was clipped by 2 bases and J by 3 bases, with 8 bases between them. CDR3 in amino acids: CASSLLVHKNIQYF. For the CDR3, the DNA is TGTGCCAGCAGCTTATTAGTACACAAAAACATTCAGTACTTC.

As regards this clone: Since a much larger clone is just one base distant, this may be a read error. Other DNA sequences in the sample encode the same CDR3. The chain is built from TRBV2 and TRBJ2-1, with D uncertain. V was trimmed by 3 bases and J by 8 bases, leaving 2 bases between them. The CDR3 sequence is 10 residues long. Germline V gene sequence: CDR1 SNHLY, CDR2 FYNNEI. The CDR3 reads CASSDYEQFF. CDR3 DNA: TGTGCCAGCAGTGATTATGAGCAGTTCTTC.

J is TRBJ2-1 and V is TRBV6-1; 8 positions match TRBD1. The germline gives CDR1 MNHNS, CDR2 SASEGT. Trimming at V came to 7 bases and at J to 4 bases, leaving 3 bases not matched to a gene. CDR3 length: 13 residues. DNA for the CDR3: TGTGCCAGCAAGGACAGGGTGTACAATGAGCAGTTCTTC. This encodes CASKDRVYNEQFF.

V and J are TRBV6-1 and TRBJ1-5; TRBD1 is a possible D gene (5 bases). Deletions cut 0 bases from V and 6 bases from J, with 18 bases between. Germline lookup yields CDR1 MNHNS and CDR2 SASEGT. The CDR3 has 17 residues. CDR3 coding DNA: TGTGCCAGCAGTGAAGCGGCCGCGGGGGGATTAGGTCAGCCCCAGCATTTT. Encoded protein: CASSEAAAGGLGQPQHF.

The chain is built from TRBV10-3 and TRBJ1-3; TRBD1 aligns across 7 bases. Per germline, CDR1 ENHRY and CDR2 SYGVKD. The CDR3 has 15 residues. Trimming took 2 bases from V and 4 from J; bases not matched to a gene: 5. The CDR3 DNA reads TGTGCCATCAGTGAGACGGGGACAGTCGGAAACACCATATATTTT. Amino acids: CAISETGTVGNTIYF.

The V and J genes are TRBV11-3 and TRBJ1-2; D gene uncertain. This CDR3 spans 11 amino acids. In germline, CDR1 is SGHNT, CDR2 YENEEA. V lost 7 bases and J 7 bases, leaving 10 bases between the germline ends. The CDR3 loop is CASNLGCGYTF. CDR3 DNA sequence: TGTGCCAGCAATCTAGGGTGTGGCTACACCTTC.

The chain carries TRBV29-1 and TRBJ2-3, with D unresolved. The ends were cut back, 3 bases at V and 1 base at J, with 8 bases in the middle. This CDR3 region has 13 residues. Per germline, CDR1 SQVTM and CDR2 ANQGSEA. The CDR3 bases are TGCAGCGTTGATTTCCGGGGCACAGATACGCAGTATTTT. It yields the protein CSVDFRGTDTQYF.

As DNA, the CDR3 is TGTGCCAGCAGCCCCGGACAGTCGAGCACTGAAGCTTTCTTT. It yields the protein CASSPGQSSTEAFF. This chain connects TRBV11-3 to TRBJ1-1; maybe TRBD1 (6 bases). Germline V CDR1 and CDR2: SGHNT, YENEEA. This CDR3 region has 14 residues. V was trimmed by 5 bases and J by 4 bases, leaving 14 bases between them.

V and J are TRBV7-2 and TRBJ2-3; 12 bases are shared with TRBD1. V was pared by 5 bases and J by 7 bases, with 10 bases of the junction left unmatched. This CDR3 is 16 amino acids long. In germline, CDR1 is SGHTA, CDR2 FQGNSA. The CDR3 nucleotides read TGTGCCAGCAGCCGAGCCGGGACAGGGGGCGGTTATACGCAGTATTTT. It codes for CASSRAGTGGGYTQYF.

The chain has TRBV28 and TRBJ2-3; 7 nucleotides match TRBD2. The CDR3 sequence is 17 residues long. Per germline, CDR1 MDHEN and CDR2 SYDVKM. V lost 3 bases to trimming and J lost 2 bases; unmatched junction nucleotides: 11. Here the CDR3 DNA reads TGTGCCAGCAGTTTTCTGGCTAGCGGCCTCTTCACAGATACGCAGTATTTT. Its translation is CASSFLASGLFTDTQYF.

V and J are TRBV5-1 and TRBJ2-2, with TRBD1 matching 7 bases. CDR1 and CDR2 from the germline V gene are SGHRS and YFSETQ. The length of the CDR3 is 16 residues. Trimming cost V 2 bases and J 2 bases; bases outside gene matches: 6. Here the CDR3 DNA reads TGCGCCAGCAGCTTATGGGACAGAACCAACACCGGGGAGCTGTTTTTT. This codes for CASSLWDRTNTGELFF.

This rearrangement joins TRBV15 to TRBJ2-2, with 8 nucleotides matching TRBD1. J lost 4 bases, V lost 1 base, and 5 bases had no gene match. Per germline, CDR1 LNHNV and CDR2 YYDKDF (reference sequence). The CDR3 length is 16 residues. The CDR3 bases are TGTGCCACCAGCAGAGTGCAGGGGGCATTCACCGGGGAGCTGTTTTTT. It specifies CATSRVQGAFTGELFF.

The CDR3 sequence is CASSVGLAGLKDIQYF. CDR3 DNA: TGTGCCAGCAGTGTCGGACTAGCGGGGTTAAAGGACATTCAGTACTTC. This sequence joins TRBV6-1 and TRBJ2-4; 12 bases match TRBD2. J gave up 8 bases and V 4 bases, and 9 bases lay outside the gene matches. CDR1 is MNHNS, CDR2 SASEGT, per germline. This CDR3 has 16 residues.

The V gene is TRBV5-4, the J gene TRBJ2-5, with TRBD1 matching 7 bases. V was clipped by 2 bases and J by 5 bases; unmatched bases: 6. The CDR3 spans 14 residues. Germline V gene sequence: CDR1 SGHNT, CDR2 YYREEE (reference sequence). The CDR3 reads CASSLQGFRETQYF. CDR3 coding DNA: TGTGCCAGCAGCTTACAGGGGTTCCGGGAGACCCAGTACTTC.